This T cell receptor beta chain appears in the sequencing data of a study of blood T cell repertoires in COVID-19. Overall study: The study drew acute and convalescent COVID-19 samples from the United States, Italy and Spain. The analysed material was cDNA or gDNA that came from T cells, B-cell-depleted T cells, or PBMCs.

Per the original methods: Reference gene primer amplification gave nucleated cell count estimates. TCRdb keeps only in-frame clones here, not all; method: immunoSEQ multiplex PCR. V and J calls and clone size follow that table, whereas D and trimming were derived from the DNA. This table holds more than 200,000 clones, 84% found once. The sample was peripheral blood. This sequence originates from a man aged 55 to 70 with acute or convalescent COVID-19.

The CDR3 loop is CASSQDLGTSTDTQYF. CDR3 coding DNA: TGTGCCAGCAGCCAAGATTTAGGGACTAGCACAGATACGCAGTATTTT. The V and J genes are TRBV3-1 (or the pseudogene TRBV3-2) and TRBJ2-3; the D gene is possibly TRBD2 (6 bases). Trimming left V 0 bases short and J 0 bases short, with 10 bases between. CDR1 and CDR2 from the germline V gene are LGHDT and YNNKEL (reference sequence). This CDR3 contains 16 residues.